This TCR beta chain was captured by sequencing in a study of blood T cell repertoires in COVID-19. Study overall: Samples taken during acute and convalescent COVID-19 were collected in the United States, Italy and Spain. PBMCs, B-cell-depleted T cells, or T cells were the source of the cDNA or gDNA that made up the material.

Per germline, CDR1 SGHRS and CDR2 YFSETQ. Trimming cost V 4 bases and J 9 bases; bases outside gene matches: 9. The CDR3 spans 16 residues. Authors' processing steps: Reference gene primer amplification gave estimated nucleated cell counts. Sequencing used immunoSEQ multiplex PCR; TCRdb keeps in-frame clones, though not all of them. V, J and clone size are taken as reported in that table, and D and trimming were inferred from the DNA itself. The table has about 100,000 clones, roughly 84% seen once. This clone was found once. Sequencing used peripheral blood. The receptor was isolated from a man aged 30 to 45 in a cohort sampled during active COVID-19. The rearrangement joins TRBV5-1 to TRBJ2-1; TRBD2 matches at 14 bases. CDR3 sequence: CASSVRLAGGPGEQFF. Written as DNA, the CDR3 is TGCGCCAGCAGCGTCAGACTAGCGGGGGGGCCGGGTGAGCAGTTCTTC.